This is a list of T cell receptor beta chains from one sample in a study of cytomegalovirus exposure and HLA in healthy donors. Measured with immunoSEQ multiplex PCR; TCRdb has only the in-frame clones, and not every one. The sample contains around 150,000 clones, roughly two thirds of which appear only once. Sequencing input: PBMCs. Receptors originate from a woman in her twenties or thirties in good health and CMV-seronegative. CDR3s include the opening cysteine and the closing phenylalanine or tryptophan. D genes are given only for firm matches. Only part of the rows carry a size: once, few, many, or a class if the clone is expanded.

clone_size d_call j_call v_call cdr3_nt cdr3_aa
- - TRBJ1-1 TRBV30 TGTGCCTGGAGGAATCAGGGGTACACTGAAGCTTTCTTT CAWRNQGYTEAFF
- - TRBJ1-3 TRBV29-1 TGCAGCGTTGTATATGGAGATGGAAACACCATATATTTT CSVVYGDGNTIYF
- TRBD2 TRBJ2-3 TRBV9 TGTGCCAGCAGCGACAGACTAGCGGGGGGGCTCACAGATACGCAGTATTTT CASSDRLAGGLTDTQYF
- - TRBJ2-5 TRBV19 TGTGCCAGTAGTTCGCAAGAGACCCAGTACTTC CASSSQETQYF
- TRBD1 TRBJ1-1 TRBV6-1 TGTGCCAGCTGGGACAGGTTTACTGAAGCTTTCTTT CASWDRFTEAFF
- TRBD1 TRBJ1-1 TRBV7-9 TGTGCCAGCAGCCTAAGACAGGGACTTGAAGCTTTCTTT CASSLRQGLEAFF
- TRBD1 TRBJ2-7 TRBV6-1 TGTGCCAGCACCTGGGGGCCAGGGGGCACCTACGAGCAGTACTTC CASTWGPGGTYEQYF
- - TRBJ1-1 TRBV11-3 TGTGCCAGCAGCCCGAGGGAACCTGAAGCTTTCTTT CASSPREPEAFF
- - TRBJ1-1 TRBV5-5 TGTGCCAGCAGCACCGGGGGGGGTGAAGCTTTCTTT CASSTGGGEAFF
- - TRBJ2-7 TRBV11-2 TGTGCCAGCAGCTTAGTTCAGGGGAGATCCTACGAGCAGTACTTC CASSLVQGRSYEQYF
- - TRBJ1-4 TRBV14 TGTGCCAGCAGCCAAGAAACAGAATATAATGAAAAACTGTTTTTT CASSQETEYNEKLFF
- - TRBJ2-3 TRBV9 TGTGCCAGCAGCGTACAAGGACACAGCACAGATACGCAGTATTTT CASSVQGHSTDTQYF
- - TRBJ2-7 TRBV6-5 TGTGCCAGCAGCCCACCTGGCCTAGGGGCCGAGCAGTACTTC CASSPPGLGAEQYF
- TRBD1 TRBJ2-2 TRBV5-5 TGTGCCAGCAGCCCAGGGGGCATTGGTACCGGGGAGCTGTTTTTT CASSPGGIGTGELFF
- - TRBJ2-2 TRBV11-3 TGTGCCAGCAGCTCCTACCAAAGCGGGTCCGGGGAGCTGTTTTTT CASSSYQSGSGELFF
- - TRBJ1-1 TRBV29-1 TGCAGCGTTGGGTATGGCATGAACACTGAAGCTTTCTTT CSVGYGMNTEAFF
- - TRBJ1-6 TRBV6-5 TGTGCCAGCAGTTATGAGGCCGTCTATTCACCCCTCCACTTT CASSYEAVYSPLHF
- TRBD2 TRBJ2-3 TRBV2 TGTGCCAGCAGTGCTGAGCGGGAGGGTACAGATACGCAGTATTTT CASSAEREGTDTQYF
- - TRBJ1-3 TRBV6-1 TGTGCCAGCAGTGAAGCGGGGGGTGGTGGAAACACCATATATTTT CASSEAGGGGNTIYF
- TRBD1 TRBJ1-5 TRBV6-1 TGTGCCAGCAGATCAGGGGGCGGTAGCAATCAGCCCCAGCATTTT CASRSGGGSNQPQHF
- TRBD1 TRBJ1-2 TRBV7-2 TGTGCCAGCAGCTTAGGTAACAGGGGTTCTGGCTACACCTTC CASSLGNRGSGYTF
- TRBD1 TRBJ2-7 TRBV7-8 TGTGCCAGCAGCGCCGAGACAGGGGGCGAGCAGTACTTC CASSAETGGEQYF
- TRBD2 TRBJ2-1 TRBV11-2 TGTGCCAGCAGGCAGGCGTTTCGGGGCACTAGCGCTTACAATGAGCAGTTCTTC CASRQAFRGTSAYNEQFF
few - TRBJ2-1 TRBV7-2 TGTGCCAGCAGCTTAGCGGGGAGCTCCTACAATGAGCAGTTCTTC CASSLAGSSYNEQFF
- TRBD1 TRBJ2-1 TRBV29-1 TGCAGCGCCCGAGAGGGACAGGGGGCCTACAATGAGCAGTTCTTC CSAREGQGAYNEQFF
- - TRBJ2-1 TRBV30 TGTGCCTGGAACCAGGACAGAAACAATGAGCAGTTCTTC CAWNQDRNNEQFF
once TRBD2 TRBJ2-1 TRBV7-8 TGTGCCAGCAGCTTCCGACTAGCGCAAACCCGGGATGAGCAGTTCTTC CASSFRLAQTRDEQFF
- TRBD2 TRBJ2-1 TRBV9 TGTGCCAGCAGCGTAGGGACTAGCGGGGGTAATGAGCAGTTCTTC CASSVGTSGGNEQFF
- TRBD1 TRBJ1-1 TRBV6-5 TGTGCCAGCAGGTCCGGGACAGGGGTCCCTGAAGCTTTCTTT CASRSGTGVPEAFF
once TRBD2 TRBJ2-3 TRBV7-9 TGTTCCAGCGGAATAGCGGGAATCTCAGATACGCAGTATTTT CSSGIAGISDTQYF
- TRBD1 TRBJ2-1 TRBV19 TGTGCCAGTGCCCGGGACAGATCAGACTTGAGCTCCTACAATGAGCAGTTCTTC CASARDRSDLSSYNEQFF
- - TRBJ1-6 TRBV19 TGTGCCAGTAGTGCGGGACGGTATAATTCACCCCTCCACTTT CASSAGRYNSPLHF
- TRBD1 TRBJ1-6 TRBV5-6 TGTGCCAGCAGCCGCCTGACAGGGAGCAATTCACCCCTCCACTTT CASSRLTGSNSPLHF
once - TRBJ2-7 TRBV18 TGTGCCAGCTCACCGGACATATTCTACGAGCAGTACTTC CASSPDIFYEQYF
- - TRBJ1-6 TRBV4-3 TGCGCCAGCAGCCAAGTGACAGTGGGTAGCTCCTATAATTCACCCCTCCACTTT CASSQVTVGSSYNSPLHF
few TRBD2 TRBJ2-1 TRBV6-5 TGTGCCAGCAGTTACGAGTCTAGCGGGAGCGGTGAGCAGTTCTTC CASSYESSGSGEQFF
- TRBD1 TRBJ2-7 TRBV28 TGTGCCACCCACCACGGGGACAGGGACTACGAGCAGTACTTC CATHHGDRDYEQYF
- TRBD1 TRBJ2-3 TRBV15 TGTGCCACCAGCAGGGAGGGACAGGGTTCAGATACGCAGTATTTT CATSREGQGSDTQYF
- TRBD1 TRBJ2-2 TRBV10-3 TGTGCCATCAGTGAGTCGGACAGGGTGAGAGACACCGGGGAGCTGTTTTTT CAISESDRVRDTGELFF
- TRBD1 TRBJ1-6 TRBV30 TGTGCCTGGAGTGTCTTTGGGACAGTTAATTCACCCCTCCACTTT CAWSVFGTVNSPLHF
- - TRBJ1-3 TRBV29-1 TGCAGCGTCGGACAGTACGGAAACACCATATATTTT CSVGQYGNTIYF
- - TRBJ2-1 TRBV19 TGTGCCAGTAGTATGAGGGAGAGCTCCTACAATGAGCAGTTCTTC CASSMRESSYNEQFF
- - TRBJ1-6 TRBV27 TGTGCCAGCAGCAACCTTCCGTGGGGGGGTTCTAGTCATGCACCCCTCCACTTT CASSNLPWGGSSHAPLHF
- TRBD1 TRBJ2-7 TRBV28 TGTGCCAGCAGTCCCCGACAGGGATCCTACGAGCAGTACTTC CASSPRQGSYEQYF
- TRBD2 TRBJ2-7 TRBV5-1 TGCGCCAGCCTAAGGAGACCTAGCGGGGGAACCTACGAGCAGTACTTC CASLRRPSGGTYEQYF